The 15 T cell receptor beta chains below come from one sample, sequenced in a study of T cell changes during pregnancy in multiple sclerosis. TCRdb's copy holds only in-frame clones and misses some; the assay was immunoSEQ multiplex PCR. The sample contains tens of thousands of clones, about 90% of which appear only once. Sample: peripheral blood, taken after pregnancy. The source is a female donor in good health, enrolled as a control in a pregnancy study.

The V gene is TRBV19, the J gene TRBJ2-5; 12 bases agree with TRBD2. Germline V lookup: CDR1 LNHDA, CDR2 SQIVND (reference sequence). V trimming: 1 base; J trimming: 4 bases; junction bases outside the gene matches: 10. This CDR3 comprises 18 residues. The CDR3: CASSIVLAGGFSAETQYF. DNA for the CDR3: TGTGCCAGTAGTATAGTTCTAGCGGGAGGGTTTTCGGCAGAGACCCAGTACTTC.

This chain joins TRBV7-2 and TRBJ2-5, with TRBD2 matching over 10 bases. After removal of 5 bases from V and 4 bases from J, the junction contained 7 bases not matched to a gene. This CDR3 has 15 residues. Germline CDR1 SGHTA, CDR2 FQGNSA. The CDR3 sequence is CASSAASGRGETQYF. The DNA of the CDR3 is TGTGCCAGCAGCGCGGCTAGCGGGAGAGGAGAGACCCAGTACTTC.

The V call is TRBV7-9, the J call TRBJ2-7; 10 bases map to TRBD1. With 1 base clipped from V and 7 bases from J, the junction kept 7 bases outside the gene matches. The germline V gene encodes CDR1 SEHNR and CDR2 FQNEAQ (reference sequence). This CDR3 is 15 amino acids long. CDR3 region: CASSLVGGQGREQYF. For the CDR3, the DNA is TGTGCCAGCAGCTTAGTCGGGGGACAGGGGAGGGAGCAGTACTTC. Supplemented by reference TRBV7-9 and TRBJ2-7, the full variable domain reads DTGVSQNPRHKITKRGQNVTFRCDPISEHNRLYWYRQTLGQGPEFLTYFQNEAQLEKSRLLSDRFSAERPKGSFSTLEIQRTEQGDSAMYLCASSLVGGQGREQYFGPGTRLTVT.

V gene TRBV6-6 combines with J gene TRBJ1-2, with D tentatively TRBD1 (5 bases). V lost 7 bases and J 2 bases, leaving 17 bases between the germline ends. CDR3 size: 15 residues. CDR1 is MNHNY and CDR2 is SVGAGI in the germline V gene (reference sequence). This CDR3 is CASIFSRALNYGYTF. The CDR3 DNA sequence: TGTGCCAGCATTTTTTCCAGGGCCCTCAACTATGGCTACACCTTC.

This rearrangement joins TRBV6-6 to TRBJ2-5; D not certain. CDR1 is MNHNY, CDR2 SVGAGI, per germline (reference sequence). The CDR3 extends over 11 amino acids. Trimming shortened V by 5 bases and J by 5 bases, and 6 bases separated the two germline ends. CDR3 sequence (DNA): TGTGCCAGCAGTCCGCGGGAGACCCAGTACTTC. It specifies CASSPRETQYF.

The chain has TRBV5-5 and TRBJ1-6; D not certain. The germline V gene has CDR1 SGHKS and CDR2 YYEKEE (reference sequence). The CDR3 length is 18 residues. Trimming left V 0 bases short and J 3 bases short, with 16 bases between. CDR3 region: CASSLGELGSHYNSPLHF. The CDR3 bases are TGTGCCAGCAGCTTGGGGGAGCTCGGCAGCCACTATAATTCACCCCTCCACTTT.

The J gene is TRBJ2-3, the V gene TRBV30, with D perhaps TRBD2 (6 bases). CDR1 is GTSNPN, CDR2 SVGIG, per germline (reference sequence). Trimming removed 1 base from V and 0 bases from J, with 17 bases in between. CDR3 length: 17 residues. The CDR3 DNA reads as TGTGCCTGGAGTGCTTGGAGGGGCGGAGGTAGCACAGATACGCAGTATTTT. It is translated as CAWSAWRGGGSTDTQYF.

This chain links TRBV10-1 with TRBJ2-7, with D perhaps matching TRBD1 (6 bases). The CDR3 extends over 15 amino acids. The V and J ends lost 6 bases and 0 bases respectively, with 15 bases between them. Per germline, CDR1 WNHNN and CDR2 SYGVQD (reference sequence). In nucleotides, the CDR3 is TGCGCCAGCAGGCCCTCCACAGGGAGCTCCTACGAGCAGTACTTC. Translated, it gives CASRPSTGSSYEQYF.

The chain has TRBV5-4 and TRBJ2-7; 11 bases are a match to TRBD2. Germline V gene data show CDR1 as SGHNT and CDR2 as YYREEE (reference sequence). Trimming removed 5 bases from V and 4 bases from J; junction bases left unmatched: 5. The CDR3 runs 14 residues. The chain's CDR3 is CASSFGTSGYEQYF. In nucleotides, the CDR3 is TGTGCCAGCAGTTTCGGGACTAGCGGTTACGAGCAGTACTTC.

The CDR3 nucleotides are TGTGCCAGCAGCTACGGACAGAAAATAATAATGAACACTGAAGCTTTCTTT. It yields the protein CASSYGQKIIMNTEAFF. V usage is TRBV5-6 and J usage is TRBJ1-1, with TRBD1 as a possible D gene (6 bases). The V gene's germline CDR1 is SGHDT and CDR2 YYEEEE. V was pared by 3 bases and J by 0 bases, with 18 bases between. The CDR3 loop spans 17 amino acids.

The chain joins TRBV7-2 to TRBJ2-7, with D perhaps matching TRBD2 (6 bases). Trimming stripped 3 bases from V and 7 bases from J, with 16 bases between. The germline gives CDR1 SGHTA, CDR2 FQGNSA. CDR3 length: 14 residues. The CDR3 region has the DNA TGTGCCAGCAGCTTGGGTTCGCTAGCGTGGGAGCAGTACTTC. This translates into CASSLGSLAWEQYF.

This clone appeared once. V gene TRBV18 combines with J gene TRBJ2-1, with 7 bases identical to TRBD1. The germline gives CDR1 KGHSH, CDR2 LQKENI. This CDR3 comprises 14 residues. The ends lost 6 bases at V and 7 bases at J; junction bases unmatched: 9. The CDR3 is CASSPTTGVNEQFF. The CDR3 region has the DNA TGTGCCAGCTCTCCAACAACAGGGGTAAATGAGCAGTTCTTC. The whole variable domain, remainder taken from reference TRBV18 and TRBJ2-1, is NAGVMQNPRHLVRRRGQEARLRCSPMKGHSHVYWYRQLPEEGLKFMVYLQKENIIDESGMPKERFSAEFPKEGPSILRIQQVVRGDSAAYFCASSPTTGVNEQFFGPGTRLTVL.

CDR3 region: CASSQEQGKLFF. CDR3 DNA sequence: TGCGCCAGCAGCCAAGAGCAGGGGAAACTGTTTTTT. The gene calls are TRBV4-3 and TRBJ1-4, with D possibly being TRBD1 (6 bases). Germline V lookup: CDR1 LGHNA, CDR2 YSLEER. The CDR3 has 12 residues. V was clipped by 0 bases and J by 11 bases, with 7 bases between them.

The chain joins TRBV11-2 to TRBJ1-1, with D tentatively TRBD1 (6 bases). V lost 3 bases and J lost 4, with 12 bases in between. The germline V gene encodes CDR1 SGHAT and CDR2 FQNNGV. There are 14 residues in the CDR3. CDR3 coding DNA: TGTGCCAGCAGCTTCACAGGGTCTGGCACTGAAGCTTTCTTT. It is translated as CASSFTGSGTEAFF. The full variable domain, with the rest looked up from reference TRBV11-2 and TRBJ1-1, is EAGVAQSPRYKIIEKRQSVAFWCNPISGHATLYWYQQILGQGPKLLIQFQNNGVVDDSQLPKDRFSAERLKGVDSTLKIQPAKLEDSAVYLCASSFTGSGTEAFFGQGTRLTVV.

V gene TRBV10-2 combines with J gene TRBJ1-1; weak D call: TRBD1 (5 bases). This CDR3 spans 12 amino acids. V lost 10 bases to trimming and J lost 7 bases, with 16 bases between them. Per the germline V gene, CDR1 is WSHSY and CDR2 is SAAADI. CDR3 DNA: TGCGCCACCACCAATGGGGGGAGTGAAGCTTTCTTT. Its translation: CATTNGGSEAFF.